This T cell receptor beta chain stems from a study of shared clonotypes between healthy human individuals. Across the whole study: Donor ages ranged 18 to 49 years: a couple of women, a few men. Study conclusions and caveats: A reduction in generation probabilities was seen for non-shared clonotypes relative to those shared by all four donors.

Sequenced by immunoSEQ multiplex PCR; TCRdb stores in-frame clones only, minus some. Of around 2,000,000 clones listed, about 93% are singletons. Naive CD8 isolation took CD45RO-negative cells positively selected for CCR7 and excluded terminally differentiated effector memory CD45RA+ cells. The CDR3 totals 14 residues. V was trimmed by 0 bases and J by 4 bases, leaving 10 bases between them. In germline, CDR1 is SGHTS, CDR2 YDEGEE. Worth noting for this clone: Its cognate antigen is unknown.

The source material was naive CD8+ T cells from PBMCs. This chain joins TRBV5-8 and TRBJ1-2; no reliable D call. This sequence originates from a man between 18 and 29 years old in good health. Some clones in this sample may be carry-over from other donors' samples. The CDR3 DNA follows: TGTGCCAGCAGCTTGGTGGCAGGTTCCTATGGCTACACCTTC. This sequence encodes CASSLVAGSYGYTF.